This T cell receptor beta chain stems from a study of T cells in Graves' hyperthyroidism and ophthalmopathy. Study-level information: The initial diagnosis was the point when peripheral blood was collected, ahead of any treatment.

RNA transcripts provided the source from which TCR beta CDR3 regions were amplified. The HTBI set primed first-round TCR CDR3 RT-PCR. MiXCR, applied by TCRdb to the multiplex PCR reads, yields one record per CDR3 protein. The profile shows around 420,000 distinct CDR3 sequences, around a sixth of them singletons. Graves' hyperthyroidism qualified as stable when ophthalmopathy did not progress within 18 months. The table lists this clonotype with a few counts. The TCR originated in a woman in her late teens or twenties with Graves' hyperthyroidism. Sequencing used blood.

In nucleotides, the CDR3 is TGTGCTAGACGAAGAGGGGGGACGGGGGAGCAGTACTTC. Its protein is CARRRGGTGEQYF. The chain employs TRBV6-4 and TRBJ2-7; TRBD1 or TRBD2 may be the D gene (6 bases each). Germline lookup yields CDR1 MRHNA and CDR2 SNTAGT. The CDR3 is 13 amino acids.